This is a list of T cell receptor beta chains from one sample in a study of cytomegalovirus exposure and HLA in healthy donors. Clones were read by immunoSEQ multiplex PCR, and TCRdb kept only the in-frame ones, dropping some. Here the sample spans approximately 240,000 clones, about 80% being singletons. Sequenced material: PBMCs. The receptor set was obtained from a woman between 35 and 50 years old in good health and CMV-seropositive. The CDR3 runs from the conserved cysteine through the conserved F or W. Fields, in order: clone size, D gene, V gene, J gene, CDR3 protein, CDR3 DNA. D genes are given only for firm matches. Expanded clones get a size class; other rows say once, few or many, or leave the size out.

few	-	TRBV9	TRBJ2-1	CASSVGGGPHEQFF	TGTGCCAGCAGCGTAGGGGGGGGGCCGCATGAGCAGTTCTTC
-	TRBD1	TRBV19	TRBJ1-4	CASSHRTGAEKLFF	TGTGCCAGTAGTCACCGGACAGGCGCGGAAAAACTGTTTTTT
-	-	TRBV2	TRBJ2-7	CASRWVGYEQYF	TGTGCCAGCAGGTGGGTCGGGTACGAGCAGTACTTC
-	-	TRBV7-2	TRBJ2-7	CASSFRAGSVYEQYF	TGTGCCAGCAGCTTTCGGGCCGGGAGTGTCTACGAGCAGTACTTC
-	TRBD2	TRBV28	TRBJ2-1	CASNPRAGAFNEQFF	TGTGCCAGCAATCCTCGAGCGGGAGCTTTCAATGAGCAGTTCTTC
-	-	TRBV5-1	TRBJ2-4	CASSFDRRGAKNIQYF	TGCGCCAGCAGCTTTGACCGCCGGGGGGCCAAAAACATTCAGTACTTC
-	TRBD2	TRBV7-6	TRBJ2-3	CASSLAGLAGDTQYF	TGTGCCAGCAGCTTAGCGGGACTAGCGGGAGATACGCAGTATTTT
-	TRBD2	TRBV29-1	TRBJ2-6	CSARLAGHSGANVLTF	TGCAGCGCCCGACTAGCGGGGCACTCTGGGGCCAACGTCCTGACTTTC
-	TRBD1	TRBV7-9	TRBJ2-7	CASINWDSPYEQYF	TGTGCCAGCATCAACTGGGACAGCCCATACGAGCAGTACTTC
-	TRBD1	TRBV5-1	TRBJ1-2	CASSLEPDRGSFGYTF	TGCGCCAGCAGCTTGGAGCCGGACAGGGGATCGTTCGGCTACACCTTC
-	TRBD2	TRBV4-3	TRBJ2-7	CASSQEVVAGGRANSYEQYF	TGCGCCAGCAGCCAAGAGGTCGTAGCGGGAGGACGGGCTAACTCCTACGAGCAGTACTTC
-	TRBD2	TRBV5-4	TRBJ2-7	CASSLPDRGSEQYF	TGTGCCAGCAGCCTCCCGGATCGCGGGAGCGAGCAGTACTTC
once	-	TRBV6-6	TRBJ1-5	CASLRGNQPQHF	TGTGCCAGCCTTCGGGGCAATCAGCCCCAGCATTTT
-	-	TRBV4-1	TRBJ2-5	CASSQVVPARETQYF	TGCGCCAGCAGCCAAGTAGTACCGGCTAGAGAGACCCAGTACTTC
-	-	TRBV29-1	TRBJ1-2	CSVVDSYGYTF	TGCAGCGTTGTTGACAGCTATGGCTACACCTTC
-	-	TRBV7-9	TRBJ1-5	CASSLGSGSGNQPQHF	TGTGCCAGCAGCTTAGGATCGGGGTCGGGCAATCAGCCCCAGCATTTT
-	TRBD2	TRBV30	TRBJ2-3	CAWRAGVPTDTQYF	TGTGCCTGGCGAGCGGGAGTTCCTACAGATACGCAGTATTTT